This T cell receptor beta chain was identified during a study of T cells after yellow fever vaccination. There are many counts of this clonotype. UMIs were added to TCR cDNA along with a universal primer site when it was made by 5'RACE template switching. TCRdb called the 5' RACE reads again in MiXCR, with one record for every CDR3 protein. This sample yields roughly 120,000 distinct CDR3 sequences, of which approximately 7% are seen a single time; 2% to 3% belongs to the top ten. This CDR3 spans 17 amino acids. From germline, CDR1 is MNHEY and CDR2 SMNVEV (reference sequence). V lost 0 bases, J lost 0 bases, and 13 bases lay in between.

The specimen comprised CD4+ T cells sorted from PBMCs, sampled more than 8 days after the first yellow fever vaccination. The source is a man between 18 and 35 years old who received the YFV17D yellow fever vaccine. V and J are TRBV27 and TRBJ2-3; TRBD2 is a possible D gene (6 bases). The CDR3 DNA reads TGTGCCAGCAGTTTATCGAGGGGCGGGGCTAGCACAGATACGCAGTATTTT. This encodes CASSLSRGGASTDTQYF.